This T cell receptor beta chain was captured in a study of T cells in Graves' hyperthyroidism and ophthalmopathy. Worth noting for this clonotype: This could be a read error, since a much larger clone is one nucleotide away.

From RNA transcripts, TCR beta CDR3 regions were amplified. First-round RT-PCR targeting the TCR CDR3 was performed with the HTBI primer set. TCRdb re-called the multiplex PCR reads with MiXCR, one entry per CDR3 protein. Here the sample spans 600,000 or so distinct CDR3 sequences, just over 45% being singletons. The receptor was derived from a woman aged 18-29 years with Graves' hyperthyroidism. The sequencing sample was made of peripheral blood or thyroid tissue (not recorded which).

The CDR3 DNA is TGCAGTGCTAGAGATGCAGGGTCCGAGCAGTACTTC. Translation gives CSARDAGSEQYF. The chain combines TRBV20-1 with TRBJ2-7; D is possibly TRBD1 (5 bases). Trimming pared 0 bases from V and 6 bases from J, leaving 9 bases between. The CDR3 extends over 12 amino acids. Looked up from germline, CDR1 is DFQATT and CDR2 is SNEGSKA (reference sequence).